This T cell receptor beta chain is from a study of shared clonotypes between healthy human individuals. The CDR3 has 18 amino acids. Trimming left V 2 bases short and J 4 bases short, with 21 bases between. The germline V gene encodes CDR1 SGHTA and CDR2 FQGNSA. CD45RO-negative CD8 cells positively selected for CCR7 made up the naive population, which excluded terminally differentiated effector memory CD45RA+ cells. Repertoires were generated with immunoSEQ multiplex PCR, while TCRdb's copy carries only in-frame clones and drops some. The sample has about 2,200,000 clones; just over 90% are singletons.

This sequence joins TRBV7-2 and TRBJ2-1; weak D call: TRBD2 (6 bases). The sequence derives from a man between 18 and 29 years old in good health. Some clones in this sample may be carry-over from other donors' samples. Sequenced: naive CD8+ T cells from PBMCs. The CDR3 region is CASSLRVFGQEGYNEQFF. For the CDR3, the DNA is TGTGCCAGCAGCTTACGGGTCTTCGGCCAGGAGGGATACAATGAGCAGTTCTTC.